This is a list of T cell receptor beta chains from one sample in a study of cytomegalovirus exposure and HLA in healthy donors. Only in-frame clones appear in the TCRdb table, and some are missing; sequencing was by immunoSEQ multiplex PCR. The data show under 200,000 clones, roughly 78% seen once. Sequenced input: PBMCs. The source of these receptors is a woman aged 45 to 65 in good health and CMV-seropositive. The CDR3 runs from the conserved cysteine through the conserved F or W. A D gene is named only where the DNA matches it firmly. Rows may omit the clone size; those that give it use once, few, many or a size class.

J: TRBJ2-1
length: 14
D: .
size: .
V: TRBV7-6
CDR3: CAGGAPWGHNEQFF
DNA: TGTGCTGGGGGGGCCCCCTGGGGACACAATGAGCAGTTCTTC

J: TRBJ2-7
length: 14
D: TRBD1
size: .
V: TRBV19
CDR3: CASSPGQGWYEQYF
DNA: TGTGCCAGTAGTCCGGGACAGGGCTGGTACGAGCAGTACTTC

J: TRBJ2-5
length: 19
D: TRBD2
size: .
V: TRBV9
CDR3: CASSVGLASGGPSQETQYF
DNA: TGTGCCAGCAGCGTGGGGCTAGCTAGCGGGGGGCCCAGTCAAGAGACCCAGTACTTC

J: TRBJ2-2
length: 14
D: TRBD1
size: .
V: TRBV2
CDR3: CASRGQVPTGELFF
DNA: TGTGCCAGCAGAGGACAGGTACCGACCGGGGAGCTGTTTTTT

J: TRBJ1-6
length: 15
D: .
size: .
V: TRBV4-2
CDR3: CASSQPQGGNSPLHF
DNA: TGTGCCAGCAGCCAGCCACAGGGAGGGAATTCACCCCTCCACTTT

J: TRBJ1-2
length: 14
D: TRBD1
size: .
V: TRBV28
CDR3: CASGDPQGAYGYTF
DNA: TGTGCCAGCGGGGATCCACAGGGGGCATATGGCTACACCTTC

J: TRBJ2-7
length: 15
D: TRBD1
size: .
V: TRBV7-2
CDR3: CASSLSGTATYEQYF
DNA: TGTGCCAGCAGCTTATCAGGGACAGCAACCTACGAGCAGTACTTC

J: TRBJ1-5
length: 13
D: .
size: few
V: TRBV18
CDR3: CASSPRDNQPQHF
DNA: TGTGCCAGCTCACCACGAGACAATCAGCCCCAGCATTTT

J: TRBJ2-3
length: 13
D: .
size: .
V: TRBV5-6
CDR3: CASSLQGTDTQYF
DNA: TGTGCCAGCAGCTTGCAGGGGACAGATACGCAGTATTTT

J: TRBJ1-4
length: 14
D: TRBD1
size: .
V: TRBV28
CDR3: CASNSGQANEKLFF
DNA: TGTGCCAGCAACTCGGGACAGGCGAATGAAAAACTGTTTTTT

J: TRBJ2-7
length: 12
D: TRBD1
size: .
V: TRBV2
CDR3: CASSLQGSEQYF
DNA: TGTGCCAGCAGCCTACAGGGGTCCGAGCAGTACTTC

J: TRBJ1-1
length: 15
D: TRBD1
size: few
V: TRBV6-1
CDR3: CASSDGTGEHTEAFF
DNA: TGTGCCAGCAGTGACGGGACAGGGGAGCACACTGAAGCTTTCTTT

J: TRBJ2-5
length: 14
D: TRBD1
size: .
V: TRBV25-1
CDR3: CASRLQGLGETQYF
DNA: TGTGCCAGCAGGCTACAGGGGTTGGGAGAGACCCAGTACTTC

J: TRBJ2-4
length: 14
D: TRBD1
size: few
V: TRBV18
CDR3: CATVTGGAENIQYF
DNA: TGTGCCACCGTTACAGGGGGCGCGGAAAACATTCAGTACTTC

J: TRBJ2-7
length: 15
D: .
size: .
V: TRBV28
CDR3: CASSSRGGGSYEQYF
DNA: TGTGCCAGCAGCTCCAGGGGAGGGGGCTCCTACGAGCAGTACTTC

J: TRBJ1-5
length: 16
D: TRBD1
size: .
V: TRBV11-2
CDR3: CASSLGTVLGNQPQHF
DNA: TGTGCCAGCAGCCTCGGGACAGTTTTGGGCAATCAGCCCCAGCATTTT

J: TRBJ2-2
length: 18
D: .
size: few
V: TRBV4-1
CDR3: CASSPPRDTHANTGELFF
DNA: TGCGCCAGCAGCCCCCCCCGGGACACCCACGCGAACACCGGGGAGCTGTTTTTT

J: TRBJ1-5
length: 15
D: .
size: .
V: TRBV6-5
CDR3: CASSLSGFRNQPQHF
DNA: TGTGCCAGCAGTCTATCAGGTTTCCGCAATCAGCCCCAGCATTTT

J: TRBJ1-2
length: 15
D: .
size: .
V: TRBV7-8
CDR3: CASSLDGGESYGYTF
DNA: TGTGCCAGCAGCTTAGATGGAGGGGAGAGCTATGGCTACACCTTC

J: TRBJ1-5
length: 16
D: .
size: .
V: TRBV28
CDR3: CASTTRAAGYPQPQHF
DNA: TGTGCCAGCACGACTAGGGCGGCAGGGTATCCCCAGCCCCAGCATTTT

J: TRBJ1-5
length: 14
D: TRBD1
size: .
V: TRBV28
CDR3: CASVFQGAVQPQHF
DNA: TGTGCCAGCGTCTTCCAGGGGGCTGTTCAGCCCCAGCATTTT

J: TRBJ2-7
length: 14
D: .
size: .
V: TRBV7-9
CDR3: CASSIESGGHEQYF
DNA: TGTGCCAGCAGCATAGAGAGTGGGGGCCACGAGCAGTACTTC

J: TRBJ1-4
length: 15
D: .
size: .
V: TRBV6-5
CDR3: CASSYSARYNEKLFF
DNA: TGTGCCAGCAGTTACTCAGCTCGGTATAATGAAAAACTGTTTTTT

J: TRBJ2-5
length: 13
D: .
size: few
V: TRBV6-6
CDR3: CASRPAAGETQYF
DNA: TGTGCCAGCAGACCGGCGGCCGGAGAGACCCAGTACTTC

J: TRBJ2-7
length: 14
D: .
size: .
V: TRBV10-3
CDR3: CAISEGGSGYEQYF
DNA: TGTGCCATCAGTGAGGGAGGGAGTGGCTACGAGCAGTACTTC

J: TRBJ1-2
length: 16
D: TRBD1
size: .
V: TRBV14
CDR3: CASSQDLGGVANGYTF
DNA: TGTGCCAGCAGCCAAGACCTAGGGGGCGTCGCGAATGGCTACACCTTC

J: TRBJ1-4
length: 13
D: .
size: .
V: TRBV11-2
CDR3: CASSLVRLEKLFF
DNA: TGTGCCAGCAGCTTAGTCCGGTTGGAAAAACTGTTTTTT

J: TRBJ1-3
length: 14
D: .
size: .
V: TRBV27
CDR3: CASSFGTAGNTIYF
DNA: TGTGCCAGCAGTTTCGGTACGGCTGGAAACACCATATATTTT

J: TRBJ2-7
length: 14
D: .
size: .
V: TRBV5-5
CDR3: CASSLVQGFGEQYF
DNA: TGTGCCAGCAGCTTGGTTCAGGGGTTCGGCGAGCAGTACTTC

J: TRBJ1-1
length: 16
D: TRBD1
size: .
V: TRBV7-9
CDR3: CASSHYRDRGRTEAFF
DNA: TGTGCCAGCAGCCACTACAGGGACAGGGGGCGAACTGAAGCTTTCTTT

J: TRBJ2-7
length: 16
D: .
size: .
V: TRBV6-6
CDR3: CASSYSFRGELGEQYF
DNA: TGTGCCAGCAGTTACTCGTTTCGGGGAGAATTAGGCGAGCAGTACTTC

J: TRBJ1-1
length: 15
D: .
size: .
V: TRBV4-3
CDR3: CASSQVFAVNTEAFF
DNA: TGCGCCAGCAGCCAAGTGTTCGCGGTTAACACTGAAGCTTTCTTT

J: TRBJ1-5
length: 15
D: .
size: .
V: TRBV6-5
CDR3: CASSYSRESNQPQHF
DNA: TGTGCCAGCAGTTATTCCCGAGAGAGCAATCAGCCCCAGCATTTT

J: TRBJ1-1
length: 13
D: .
size: .
V: TRBV2
CDR3: CASRSQPNTEAFF
DNA: TGTGCCAGCAGATCACAGCCGAACACTGAAGCTTTCTTT

J: TRBJ2-7
length: 15
D: TRBD2
size: .
V: TRBV7-9
CDR3: CSSSLGLAGSWEQYF
DNA: TGTTCCAGCAGCTTAGGCCTAGCGGGAAGTTGGGAGCAGTACTTC